These T cell receptor beta chains were read from a single sample in a study of cytomegalovirus exposure and HLA in healthy donors. The data were produced by immunoSEQ multiplex PCR, yet TCRdb's version contains in-frame clones alone and is incomplete. Of 200,000 or so clones in the sample, approximately 82% were seen once. Sequenced: PBMCs. These TCRs come from a man aged 18 to 29 in good health and CMV-seronegative. The CDR3 runs from the conserved cysteine through the conserved F or W. Each record gives: V gene, J gene, clone size, D gene, CDR3 protein, CDR3 DNA. D genes are given only for firm matches. Size is stated for part of the rows, as once, few or many counts, or as a class when the clone is expanded.

v_call: TRBV6-5
j_call: TRBJ1-1
clone_size: -
d_call: -
cdr3_aa: CASSYSTKNTEAFF
cdr3_nt: TGTGCCAGCAGTTACTCGACAAAGAACACTGAAGCTTTCTTT

v_call: TRBV27
j_call: TRBJ1-5
clone_size: -
d_call: -
cdr3_aa: CGLGERHQPQHF
cdr3_nt: TGTGGTCTCGGGGAGAGGCATCAGCCCCAGCATTTT

v_call: TRBV5-1
j_call: TRBJ2-7
clone_size: -
d_call: TRBD2
cdr3_aa: CASSSRAEPGGYEQYF
cdr3_nt: TGCGCCAGCAGCTCCCGGGCGGAGCCCGGGGGGTACGAGCAGTACTTC

v_call: TRBV29-1
j_call: TRBJ2-7
clone_size: -
d_call: TRBD1
cdr3_aa: CSVDRGQGCEQYF
cdr3_nt: TGCAGCGTTGACCGGGGACAGGGGTGCGAGCAGTACTTC

v_call: TRBV7-9
j_call: TRBJ2-7
clone_size: -
d_call: -
cdr3_aa: CASSLGGGNYGQYF
cdr3_nt: TGTGCCAGCAGCTTGGGCGGGGGCAACTACGGGCAGTACTTC

v_call: TRBV27
j_call: TRBJ2-7
clone_size: -
d_call: TRBD1
cdr3_aa: CASSKHGQGSYEQYF
cdr3_nt: TGTGCCAGCAGTAAGCACGGACAGGGGTCCTACGAGCAGTACTTC

v_call: TRBV18
j_call: TRBJ2-3
clone_size: -
d_call: -
cdr3_aa: CASSDRPDTQYF
cdr3_nt: TGTGCCAGCTCAGACAGGCCAGATACGCAGTATTTT

v_call: TRBV7-9
j_call: TRBJ2-1
clone_size: -
d_call: TRBD2
cdr3_aa: CASSQAGLVTNEQFF
cdr3_nt: TGTGCCAGCAGCCAGGCGGGACTAGTCACAAATGAGCAGTTCTTC

v_call: TRBV9
j_call: TRBJ1-4
clone_size: -
d_call: -
cdr3_aa: CASTPGTSNEKLFF
cdr3_nt: TGTGCCAGCACCCCTGGGACAAGTAATGAAAAACTGTTTTTT

v_call: TRBV9
j_call: TRBJ1-1
clone_size: -
d_call: -
cdr3_aa: CASSVPPAGALNTEAFF
cdr3_nt: TGTGCCAGCAGCGTACCCCCGGCAGGGGCTCTGAACACTGAAGCTTTCTTT

v_call: TRBV5-4
j_call: TRBJ2-3
clone_size: -
d_call: TRBD2
cdr3_aa: CASSLAGAVDTQYF
cdr3_nt: TGTGCCAGCAGCCTAGCGGGAGCGGTAGATACGCAGTATTTT

v_call: TRBV5-6
j_call: TRBJ2-7
clone_size: -
d_call: TRBD1
cdr3_aa: CASSPGGQGRNEQYF
cdr3_nt: TGTGCCAGCAGCCCCGGGGGACAGGGGCGTAACGAGCAGTACTTC

v_call: TRBV27
j_call: TRBJ1-1
clone_size: -
d_call: TRBD1
cdr3_aa: CASSPPTGPNTEAFF
cdr3_nt: TGTGCCAGCAGTCCTCCGACAGGGCCGAACACTGAAGCTTTCTTT

v_call: TRBV6-5
j_call: TRBJ2-7
clone_size: -
d_call: TRBD2
cdr3_aa: CASTPGTSGDYEQYF
cdr3_nt: TGTGCCAGCACTCCCGGGACTAGCGGGGACTACGAGCAGTACTTC

v_call: TRBV11-2
j_call: TRBJ1-6
clone_size: once
d_call: TRBD1
cdr3_aa: CASSLHRGGNSPLHF
cdr3_nt: TGTGCCAGCAGCCTTCACAGGGGCGGAAATTCACCCCTCCACTTT

v_call: TRBV2
j_call: TRBJ2-7
clone_size: -
d_call: -
cdr3_aa: CASSEAVVMSSSYEQYF
cdr3_nt: TGTGCCAGCAGTGAAGCGGTCGTGATGAGCTCTTCCTACGAGCAGTACTTC

v_call: TRBV28
j_call: TRBJ2-5
clone_size: -
d_call: TRBD1
cdr3_aa: CASSLPYGDWGTGALIQETQYF
cdr3_nt: TGTGCCAGCAGTTTACCTTATGGGGATTGGGGGACAGGGGCCCTTATCCAAGAGACCCAGTACTTC

v_call: TRBV2
j_call: TRBJ1-2
clone_size: -
d_call: TRBD1
cdr3_aa: CASTGTAYGYTF
cdr3_nt: TGTGCCAGCACTGGGACAGCCTATGGCTACACCTTC

v_call: TRBV7-3
j_call: TRBJ1-6
clone_size: -
d_call: -
cdr3_aa: CASSLSGGGSPLHF
cdr3_nt: TGTGCCAGCAGCTTATCGGGGGGGGGATCACCCCTCCACTTT

v_call: TRBV5-4
j_call: TRBJ2-7
clone_size: -
d_call: -
cdr3_aa: CASSPQGKGYEQYF
cdr3_nt: TGTGCCAGCAGCCCACAGGGAAAAGGCTACGAGCAGTACTTC

v_call: TRBV18
j_call: TRBJ2-7
clone_size: -
d_call: TRBD2
cdr3_aa: CASSQGTSGLYEQYF
cdr3_nt: TGTGCCAGCTCACAAGGGACTAGCGGGTTATACGAGCAGTACTTC

v_call: TRBV7-6
j_call: TRBJ1-1
clone_size: -
d_call: -
cdr3_aa: CASSPQVNTEAFF
cdr3_nt: TGTGCCAGCAGCCCACAGGTGAACACTGAAGCTTTCTTT

v_call: TRBV6-5
j_call: TRBJ2-7
clone_size: -
d_call: -
cdr3_aa: CASSYQGRASLYEQYF
cdr3_nt: TGTGCCAGCAGTTACCAGGGGAGGGCCTCGCTCTACGAGCAGTACTTC

v_call: TRBV6-6
j_call: TRBJ1-5
clone_size: -
d_call: TRBD1
cdr3_aa: CATARTGRMGQPQHF
cdr3_nt: TGTGCCACCGCTAGGACAGGGAGAATGGGTCAGCCCCAGCATTTT

v_call: TRBV29-1
j_call: TRBJ2-4
clone_size: -
d_call: -
cdr3_aa: CSVELPSLGNIQYF
cdr3_nt: TGCAGCGTTGAACTCCCTAGCCTAGGAAACATTCAGTACTTC